These 32 T cell receptor beta chains share one sample of origin, sequenced in a study of OX40 agonist ivuxolimab in advanced cancers. TCRdb's table, derived via immunoSEQ multiplex PCR, lists solely in-frame clones and lacks some. The profile covers over 65,000 clones, with about 86% appearing a single time and roughly 2% taken by the ten largest. The sequenced sample was CD4+ or CD8+ T cells sorted from blood, obtained in a trial of the OX40 agonist ivuxolimab. Source of these receptors: an adult with an advanced solid tumor such as melanoma, head and neck, liver or kidney cancer.

This chain connects TRBV25-1 to TRBJ2-7; TRBD2 aligns across 7 bases. The V segment lost 6 bases and the J segment 6 bases; nucleotides outside the gene matches: 14. The CDR3 sequence is 15 residues long. Per germline, CDR1 MGHDK and CDR2 SYGVNS. For the CDR3, the DNA is TGTGCCAGCAGCACCCAAGCGGGGTGGACTTTCGAGCAGTACTTC. Protein sequence: CASSTQAGWTFEQYF.

This clone appeared a few times. The chain employs TRBV4-1 and TRBJ2-4, with 7 bases fitting TRBD2. CDR3 length equals 14 residues. Germline CDR1 and CDR2: MGHRA and YSYEKL. The trim removed 5 bases at V and 8 bases at J, leaving 9 bases unmatched. CDR3 sequence: CASSFGGGRDIQYF. DNA of the CDR3: TGCGCCAGCAGCTTCGGCGGGGGACGGGACATTCAGTACTTC.

V usage is TRBV6-5 and J usage is TRBJ1-4, with a tentative D call TRBD1 (6 bases). The germline V gene encodes CDR1 MNHEY and CDR2 SVGAGI. The CDR3 spans 14 residues. Trimming took 6 bases from V and 8 from J, leaving 16 bases between them. In nucleotides, the CDR3 is TGTGCCAGCAGACCTACAGGGCCGGGGGAAAAACTGTTTTTT. Amino acids: CASRPTGPGEKLFF.

The chain is built from TRBV9 and TRBJ1-6; 7 bases align to TRBD1. In germline, CDR1 is SGDLS, CDR2 YYNGEE. V lost 4 bases and J lost 2; bases outside the gene matches: 3. This CDR3 is built from 15 residues. The CDR3 DNA reads TGTGCCAGCAGCCTGACAGGGACCTATAATTCACCCCTCCACTTT. Translation: CASSLTGTYNSPLHF.

The genes are TRBV4-1 and TRBJ2-7; 11 bases map to TRBD1. With V trimmed by 5 bases and J by 7 bases, 10 bases remained unmatched. The CDR3 is made up of 15 amino acids. CDR1 is MGHRA and CDR2 is YSYEKL in the germline V gene. The CDR3 nucleotides are TGCGCCAGCAGCGACGTTGGACAGGGGGCGGATGAGCAGTACTTC. It translates to CASSDVGQGADEQYF.

This chain uses TRBV19 with TRBJ1-6; D remains unclear. Germline V lookup: CDR1 LNHDA, CDR2 SQIVND (reference sequence). This CDR3 has 13 amino acids. Trimming shortened V by 6 bases and J by 8 bases, and 11 bases separated the two germline ends. As DNA, the CDR3 is TGTGCCAGTAGCGAGGGCAGTTATTCACCCCTCCACTTT. Encoded protein: CASSEGSYSPLHF.

This chain joins TRBV5-4 and TRBJ1-2; D unresolved. Germline V lookup: CDR1 SGHNT, CDR2 YYREEE (reference sequence). This CDR3 comprises 14 residues. The V end lost 3 bases, the J end lost 8 bases, and 17 bases lay between the germline ends. The CDR3 loop is CASSSRSLAGGYTF. In DNA form, the CDR3 reads TGTGCCAGCAGCTCCAGGAGCCTCGCGGGGGGCTACACCTTC.

The chain couples TRBV30 to TRBJ1-1, with TRBD1 matching over 7 bases. CDR1 is GTSNPN, CDR2 SVGIG, per germline (reference sequence). CDR3 length: 14 amino acids. Unmatched junction bases numbered 11, after V lost 2 bases and J lost 8 bases. The CDR3 DNA reads TGTGCCTGGAGTCAAGACAGGGCGATGGCGGAAGCTTTCTTT. This gives the protein CAWSQDRAMAEAFF.

The rearrangement links TRBV20-1 to TRBJ2-5; TRBD2 matches at 9 bases. V lost 6 bases and J lost 5; bases outside the gene matches: 1. CDR1 is DFQATT, CDR2 SNEGSKA, per germline (reference sequence). This CDR3 is 11 amino acids long. In DNA, the CDR3 is TGCAGTGCCAGCGGGGGGGAGACCCAGTACTTC. Its translation: CSASGGETQYF.

The J gene is TRBJ2-7, the V gene TRBV19; 8 nucleotides agree with TRBD1. Germline V gene data show CDR1 as LNHDA and CDR2 as SQIVND (reference sequence). The CDR3 spans 13 residues. Losses at the gene ends were 5 bases for V and 4 bases for J; bases not matched to a gene: 4. The CDR3 region has the DNA TGTGCCAGTAGTCAGGGGGCAGATTACGAGCAGTACTTC. Its protein product is CASSQGADYEQYF.

The rearrangement joins TRBV19 to TRBJ1-1; D is perhaps TRBD1 (6 bases). Germline V gives CDR1 LNHDA, CDR2 SQIVND (reference sequence). This CDR3 contains 14 residues. Deletions cut 5 bases from V and 5 bases from J, with 15 bases between. In nucleotides, the CDR3 is TGTGCCAGTAGTCCCCAACCAGGGGAGACTGAAGCTTTCTTT. Translation gives CASSPQPGETEAFF. Combining the CDR3 with reference TRBV19 and TRBJ1-1 gives the whole variable domain DGGITQSPKYLFRKEGQNVTLSCEQNLNHDAMYWYRQDPGQGLRLIYYSQIVNDFQKGDIAEGYSVSREKKESFPLTVTSAQKNPTAFYLCASSPQPGETEAFFGQGTRLTVV.

J is TRBJ2-5 and V is TRBV7-8, with D possibly TRBD1 on 5 matching bases. The CDR3 length is 15 residues. The germline V and J ends were trimmed by 5 bases and 4 bases, with 17 bases remaining between them. Germline V gives CDR1 SGHVS, CDR2 FQNEAQ. The DNA of the CDR3 is TGTGCCAGCAGCCCGGGTCAATCTAGGGGAGAGACCCAGTACTTC. Protein: CASSPGQSRGETQYF.

This clone was seen only once. This chain connects TRBV7-9 to TRBJ2-5, with 10 nucleotides matching TRBD2. This CDR3 comprises 16 residues. Germline values: CDR1 SEHNR, CDR2 FQNEAQ (reference sequence). With V trimmed by 1 base and J by 3 bases, 5 bases remained unmatched. CDR3 coding DNA: TGTGCCAGCAGCTTAGTTCGGGGGACTAGCGAAGAGACCCAGTACTTC. As protein: CASSLVRGTSEETQYF.

The J gene is TRBJ2-5, the V gene TRBV5-6; D is possibly TRBD1 (6 bases). The CDR3 runs 14 residues. Germline V lookup: CDR1 SGHDT, CDR2 YYEEEE. Trimming pared 4 bases from V and 6 bases from J, leaving 16 bases between. The CDR3, as DNA: TGTGCCAGCAGCCTGGGACAACCGTGGCAGACCCAGTACTTC. Translating gives CASSLGQPWQTQYF.

The V and J genes are TRBV5-6 and TRBJ1-1; TRBD1 might be the D (5 bases). This CDR3 is built from 13 residues. Trimming shortened V by 4 bases and J by 4 bases, and 11 bases separated the two germline ends. Germline CDR1 reads SGHDT; CDR2 reads YYEEEE. The CDR3 protein is CASSQTGGTEAFF. The CDR3 region has the DNA TGTGCCAGCAGCCAGACGGGGGGCACTGAAGCTTTCTTT.

The chain carries TRBV9 and TRBJ1-2; 8 nucleotides match TRBD1. The CDR3 is made up of 14 amino acids. Germline CDR1 reads SGDLS; CDR2 reads YYNGEE. The V segment lost 4 bases and the J segment 8 bases; nucleotides outside the gene matches: 10. The CDR3 loop is CASSPRTGSIGYTF. The CDR3 DNA sequence: TGTGCCAGCAGCCCCCGGACAGGGTCGATCGGCTACACCTTC. The entire variable domain, with the rest obtained from reference TRBV9 and TRBJ1-2, is as follows: DSGVTQTPKHLITATGQRVTLRCSPRSGDLSVYWYQQSLDQGLQFLIQYYNGEERAKGNILERFSAQQFPDLHSELNLSSLELGDSALYFCASSPRTGSIGYTFGSGTRLTVV.

V and J are TRBV7-9 and TRBJ2-7, with 12 bases fitting TRBD1. This CDR3 region has 19 residues. Germline-derived CDR1 and CDR2 are SEHNR and FQNEAQ (reference sequence). V lost 0 bases to trimming and J lost 5 bases; unmatched junction nucleotides: 14. CDR3: CASSLAQGTGGFSPHEQYF. The CDR3 region has the DNA TGTGCCAGCAGCTTAGCGCAGGGGACAGGGGGCTTTAGTCCCCACGAGCAGTACTTC.

The V call is TRBV6-6, the J call TRBJ1-5; D is perhaps TRBD1 (6 bases). This CDR3 is built from 14 residues. The V end lost 0 bases, the J end lost 5 bases, and 8 bases lay between the germline ends. Germline V lookup: CDR1 MNHNY, CDR2 SVGAGI (reference sequence). CDR3 loop: CASSYSRGDQPQHF. CDR3 sequence (DNA): TGTGCCAGCAGTTACTCGAGGGGGGATCAGCCCCAGCATTTT.

The V and J genes are TRBV10-3 and TRBJ2-1; the D gene could be TRBD1 or TRBD2 (5 bases each). CDR1 and CDR2 (germline): ENHRY, SYGVKD. Between the trimmed V and J ends, which lost 9 bases and 0 bases, there was a span of 15 bases. The CDR3 has 15 amino acids. The CDR3 loop reads CAIGLGRPSYNEQFF. Written as DNA, the CDR3 is TGTGCCATAGGATTGGGACGGCCCTCCTACAATGAGCAGTTCTTC.

The V and J genes are TRBV6-6 and TRBJ1-2; D not certain. Germline assignment: CDR1 MNHNY and CDR2 SVGAGI (reference sequence). Trimming cost V 7 bases and J 6 bases, with 12 bases left between them. The CDR3 is made up of 12 amino acids. DNA of the CDR3: TGTGCCAGCACCGGAACCGGAAATGGCTACACCTTC. Protein sequence: CASTGTGNGYTF.

The chain joins TRBV11-2 to TRBJ1-4; 9 positions agree with TRBD1. The germline CDR1 and CDR2 sequences are SGHAT and FQNNGV. The CDR3 runs to 16 residues. The V segment lost 5 bases and the J segment 3 bases; nucleotides outside the gene matches: 7. In DNA form, the CDR3 reads TGTGCCAGCAGCCCAACGGGACAGGGCTCTAATGAAAAACTGTTTTTT. Its translation is CASSPTGQGSNEKLFF.

The V gene is TRBV27, the J gene TRBJ1-1; TRBD1 matches at 7 bases. With V trimmed by 5 bases and J by 6 bases, 12 bases remained unmatched. This CDR3 is built from 15 residues. The germline CDR1 and CDR2 sequences are MNHEY and SMNVEV (reference sequence). This CDR3 is CASSQGTTGSPEAFF. The CDR3 nucleotides are TGTGCCAGCAGTCAAGGTACGACAGGGTCTCCTGAAGCTTTCTTT.

The rearrangement uses TRBV7-3 and TRBJ2-3; TRBD1 matches at 9 bases. There are 15 residues in the CDR3. Germline lookup yields CDR1 SGHTA and CDR2 FQGTGA. Losses at the gene ends were 4 bases for V and 4 bases for J; bases not matched to a gene: 6. CDR3 in amino acids: CASSSGQGSADTQYF. The CDR3 DNA sequence: TGTGCCAGCAGCTCGGGACAGGGAAGTGCAGATACGCAGTATTTT.

V and J are TRBV6-6 and TRBJ2-1; D possibly matches TRBD1 or TRBD2 (6 bases each). This CDR3 is built from 15 residues. V lost 5 bases, J lost 2 bases, and 13 bases lay in between. The germline V gene has CDR1 MNHNY and CDR2 SVGAGI (reference sequence). The CDR3 DNA reads TGTGCCAGCAGTCGCTCGGGGGCAACCTACAATGAGCAGTTCTTC. This translates into CASSRSGATYNEQFF.

The chain has TRBV30 and TRBJ2-1, with 7 bases that match TRBD1. This CDR3 comprises 13 residues. Germline V CDR1 and CDR2: GTSNPN, SVGIG (reference sequence). J lost 9 bases, V lost 2 bases, and 7 bases had no gene match. CDR3 loop: CAWSSTGEIEQFF. The CDR3 DNA reads TGTGCCTGGAGTTCCACAGGGGAAATTGAGCAGTTCTTC.

This chain uses TRBV28 with TRBJ1-2; D unclear. Per the germline V gene, CDR1 is MDHEN and CDR2 is SYDVKM. There are 12 residues in the CDR3. Trimming took off 3 bases at V and 4 bases at J, with 6 bases between the two ends. Here the CDR3 reads CASSFGLYGYTF. For the CDR3, the DNA is TGTGCCAGCAGTTTCGGGCTCTATGGCTACACCTTC.

The chain has TRBV7-3 and TRBJ2-3; 9 positions match TRBD1. Germline loops: CDR1 SGHTA, CDR2 FQGTGA. Trimming removed 4 bases from V and 3 bases from J; junction bases left unmatched: 11. There are 17 residues in the CDR3. The CDR3: CASSSQGALVETDTQYF. In nucleotides, the CDR3 is TGTGCCAGCAGCTCACAGGGGGCGTTAGTAGAGACAGATACGCAGTATTTT.

This clone turned up a few times. The chain couples TRBV10-3 to TRBJ1-6; 9 positions agree with TRBD1. V shed 9 bases and J 10 bases; nucleotides not matched to a gene: 7. This CDR3 is built from 13 residues. Germline assignment: CDR1 ENHRY and CDR2 SYGVKD. Here the CDR3 reads CAITGGAESPLHF. The CDR3 coding sequence is TGTGCCATAACAGGGGGCGCGGAATCACCCCTCCACTTT.

This clone was recorded only once. The chain is built from TRBV11-3 and TRBJ1-5, with 10 bases aligning to TRBD1. Trimming removed 9 bases from V and 6 bases from J; junction bases left unmatched: 14. Looked up from germline, CDR1 is SGHNT and CDR2 is YENEEA. The length of the CDR3 is 16 residues. The CDR3 spells CARKPGQGYFSQPQHF. The CDR3 DNA reads as TGTGCCAGAAAACCGGGACAGGGGTATTTCAGTCAGCCCCAGCATTTT.

In nucleotides, the CDR3 is TGCGCCAGCAGCCAGCCCGGGACAGGGGTAAACATTCAGTACTTC. Translated, it gives CASSQPGTGVNIQYF. The V call is TRBV4-1, the J call TRBJ2-4, with 10 bases aligning to TRBD1. V shed 3 bases and J 6 bases; nucleotides not matched to a gene: 5. This CDR3 contains 15 residues. From germline, CDR1 is MGHRA and CDR2 YSYEKL.

This chain uses TRBV19 with TRBJ1-5, with 8 positions matching TRBD1. CDR1 and CDR2 (germline): LNHDA, SQIVND (reference sequence). CDR3 length equals 16 residues. J lost 2 bases, V lost 5 bases, and 8 bases had no gene match. The CDR3 reads CASSVTGGQGNQPQHF. CDR3 coding DNA: TGTGCCAGTAGTGTTACAGGGGGTCAGGGCAATCAGCCCCAGCATTTT.

The chain carries TRBV11-3 and TRBJ2-1; 11 bases align to TRBD2. This CDR3 has 16 amino acids. V was pared by 0 bases and J by 9 bases, with 7 bases of the junction left unmatched. The germline V gene has CDR1 SGHNT and CDR2 YENEEA. This CDR3 is CASSLEGGTSGPEQFF. The CDR3 nucleotides are TGTGCCAGCAGCTTAGAGGGGGGGACTAGCGGTCCTGAGCAGTTCTTC.